This T cell receptor (beta chain) was identified during a study of blood T cell repertoires in COVID-19. This CDR3 comprises 16 residues. Profiling relied on immunoSEQ multiplex PCR, and the TCRdb table lists in-frame clones only, not all of them. The table includes around 60,000 clones, about 75% detected once. The TCR comes from a human donor in a cohort sampled during active COVID-19. The source material was peripheral blood. The chain couples TRBV12-2 to TRBJ1-5; the D segment call TRBD1 is taken from the table without a DNA check. TRBV12-2 is noted as a pseudogene. CDR3 amino acids: CARNPQRQGLNQPQHF. In nucleotides, the CDR3 is TGTGCAAGGAACCCCCAAAGACAGGGTCTCAATCAGCCCCAGCATTTT.